This T cell receptor (beta chain) was captured in a study of cytomegalovirus exposure and HLA in healthy donors. From germline, CDR1 is KGHSH and CDR2 LQKENI. Deletions cut 6 bases from V and 5 bases from J, with 22 bases between. There are 16 residues in the CDR3. Primers: 60 Vbeta forward and 13 Jbeta reverse. Profiling relied on immunoSEQ multiplex PCR, and the TCRdb table lists in-frame clones only, not all of them. The repertoire holds 150,000 to 200,000 clones, with around 80% as singletons. The TCR originated in a woman between 45 and 60 years old in good health and CMV-seronegative. Sequences were obtained from PBMCs. The gene calls are TRBV18 and TRBJ1-1, with a weak D call TRBD1 (5 bases). CDR3 amino acids: CASSPKSGGRDTEAFF. In DNA, the CDR3 is TGTGCCAGCTCGCCCAAATCGGGGGGTCGGGATACTGAAGCTTTCTTT.